One sample yielded the 3 T cell receptor beta chains listed below, sequenced in a study of human T cells and chemical hapten exposure. One entry per CDR3 protein results from TCRdb running MiXCR on the RACE reads. The table lists 75,000 to 90,000 distinct CDR3 sequences, 11% of them singletons, with around 3.7% in the top ten. The time point: patch test 3, about 24 weeks after DPC sensitization. The treatment is: therapeutic diphenylcyclopropenone sensitization with weekly scalp DPC. Sample: whole blood, taken in connection with sensitization to the hapten diphenylcyclopropenone (DPC). The receptors come from a woman aged 50 to 60 with alopecia areata. Some clones in this sample may be carry-over from other donors' samples.

At least ten counts were recorded for this clonotype. The chain carries TRBV7-6 and TRBJ2-5, with 8 bases identical to TRBD2. Germline CDR1 SGHVS, CDR2 FNYEAQ. The CDR3 is made up of 17 amino acids. Trimming at V came to 0 bases and at J to 5 bases, leaving 11 bases not matched to a gene. CDR3 sequence: CASSLARRAGVAETQYF. The DNA for the CDR3 is TGTGCCAGCAGCTTAGCGAGAAGAGCGGGAGTTGCGGAGACCCAGTACTTC.

The rearrangement joins TRBV29-1 to TRBJ1-2, with 9 bases aligning to TRBD1. The ends lost 3 bases at V and 4 bases at J; junction bases unmatched: 3. Germline V gene data show CDR1 as SQVTM and CDR2 as ANQGSEA. The CDR3 is 13 amino acids. CDR3 residues: CSVEGTGFYGYTF. For the CDR3, the DNA is TGCAGCGTTGAGGGGACAGGGTTCTATGGCTACACCTTC.

This clonotype was counted ten times or more. The chain couples TRBV3-2 to TRBJ2-4; the D call TRBD1 from the table was never checked on the DNA. TRBV3-2 is assigned pseudogene status. The CDR3 contains 16 residues. CDR3 protein: CASSRRSRGTKNIQYF. CDR3 DNA: TGTGCCAGCAGCCGGCGATCCCGGGGTACCAAAAACATTCAGTACTTC.